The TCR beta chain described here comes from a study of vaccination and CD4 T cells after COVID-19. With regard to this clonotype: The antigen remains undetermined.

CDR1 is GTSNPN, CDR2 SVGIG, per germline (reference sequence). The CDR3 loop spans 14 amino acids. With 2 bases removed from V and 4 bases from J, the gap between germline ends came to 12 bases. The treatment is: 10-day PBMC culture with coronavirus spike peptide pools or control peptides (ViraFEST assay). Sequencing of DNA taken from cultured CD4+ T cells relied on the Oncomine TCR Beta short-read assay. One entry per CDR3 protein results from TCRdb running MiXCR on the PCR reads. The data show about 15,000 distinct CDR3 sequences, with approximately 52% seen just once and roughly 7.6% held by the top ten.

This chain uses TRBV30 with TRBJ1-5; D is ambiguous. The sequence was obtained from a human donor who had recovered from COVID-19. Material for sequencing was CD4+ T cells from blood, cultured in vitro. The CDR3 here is CAWSRTVSNQPQHF. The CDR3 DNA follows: TGTGCCTGGAGTCGTACGGTGTCTAATCAGCCCCAGCATTTT.